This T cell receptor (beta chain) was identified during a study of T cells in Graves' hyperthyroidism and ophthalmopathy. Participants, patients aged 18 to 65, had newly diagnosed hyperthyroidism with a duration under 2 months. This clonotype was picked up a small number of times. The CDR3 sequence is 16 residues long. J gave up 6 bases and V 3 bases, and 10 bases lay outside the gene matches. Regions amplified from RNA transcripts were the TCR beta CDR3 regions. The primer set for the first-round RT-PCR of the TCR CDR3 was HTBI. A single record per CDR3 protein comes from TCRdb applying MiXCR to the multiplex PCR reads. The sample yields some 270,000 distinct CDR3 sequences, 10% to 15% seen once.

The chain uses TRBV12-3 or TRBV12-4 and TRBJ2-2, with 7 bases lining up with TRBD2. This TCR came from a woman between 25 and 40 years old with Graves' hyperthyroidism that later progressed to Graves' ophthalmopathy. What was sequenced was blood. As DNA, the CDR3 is TGTGCCAGCAGTTTCGGGGCGGGAGAAAGAGCCGGGGAGCTGTTTTTT. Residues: CASSFGAGERAGELFF.